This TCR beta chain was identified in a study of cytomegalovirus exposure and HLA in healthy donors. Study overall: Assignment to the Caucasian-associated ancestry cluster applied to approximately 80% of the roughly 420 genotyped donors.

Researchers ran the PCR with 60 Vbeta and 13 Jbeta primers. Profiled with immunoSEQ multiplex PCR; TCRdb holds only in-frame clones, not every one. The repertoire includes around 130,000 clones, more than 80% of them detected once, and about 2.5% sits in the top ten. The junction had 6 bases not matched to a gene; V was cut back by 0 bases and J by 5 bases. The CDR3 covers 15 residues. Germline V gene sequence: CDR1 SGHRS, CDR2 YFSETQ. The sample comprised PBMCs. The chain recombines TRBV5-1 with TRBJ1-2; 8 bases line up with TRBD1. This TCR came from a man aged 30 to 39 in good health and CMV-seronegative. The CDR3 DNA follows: TGCGCCAGCAGCTTGGATCGAACAGGGGGGTATGGCTACACCTTC. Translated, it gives CASSLDRTGGYGYTF.